This TCR beta chain came from a study of neurological immune-mediated disorders. Study outcomes and limitations: No expanded-clone CDR3 amino acid sequence recurred across subjects, suggesting private TCR-beta repertoires.

As to time point: longitudinal time-point 1 (baseline). Unsorted libraries were prepared from 2 million PBMCs held at -80 C. MiXCR, run by TCRdb on the 5' RACE reads, gives a single entry per CDR3 protein. Seen here are over 70,000 distinct CDR3 sequences, about 10% observed once, and the top ten hold roughly a tenth. Notes on this clonotype: Antigen specificity is unknown.

The sequencing input was PBMCs. The source is a young man in good health.

The CDR3 bases are TGTGCCAGCCGGACAGGGTCTACCGAGCAGTACTTC. Translated, it gives CASRTGSTEQYF. V and J are TRBV6-5 and TRBJ2-7; 8 bases are a match to TRBD1. After removal of 8 bases from V and 6 bases from J, the junction contained 6 bases not matched to a gene. CDR3 size: 12 residues. CDR1 and CDR2 from the germline V gene are MNHEY and SVGAGI.